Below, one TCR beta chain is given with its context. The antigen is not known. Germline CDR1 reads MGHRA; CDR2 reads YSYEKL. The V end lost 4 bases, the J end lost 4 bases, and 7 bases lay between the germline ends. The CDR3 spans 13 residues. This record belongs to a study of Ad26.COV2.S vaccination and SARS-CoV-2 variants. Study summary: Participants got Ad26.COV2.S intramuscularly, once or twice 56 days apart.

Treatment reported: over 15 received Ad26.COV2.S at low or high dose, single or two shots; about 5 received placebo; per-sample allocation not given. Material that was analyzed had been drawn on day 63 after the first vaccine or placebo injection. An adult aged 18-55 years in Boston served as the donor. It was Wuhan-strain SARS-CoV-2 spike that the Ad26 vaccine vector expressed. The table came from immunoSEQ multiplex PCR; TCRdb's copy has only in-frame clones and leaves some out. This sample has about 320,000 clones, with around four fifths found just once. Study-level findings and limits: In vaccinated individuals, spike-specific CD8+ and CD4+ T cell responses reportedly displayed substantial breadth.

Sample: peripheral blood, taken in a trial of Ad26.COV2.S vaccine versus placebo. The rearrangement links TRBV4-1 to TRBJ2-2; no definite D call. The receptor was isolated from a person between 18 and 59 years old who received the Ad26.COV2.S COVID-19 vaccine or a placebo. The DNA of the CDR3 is TGCGCCAGCAGCCCCCGAACCACCGGGGAGCTGTTTTTT. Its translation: CASSPRTTGELFF.